These 5 T cell receptor beta chains came from one sample sequenced in a study of graft-versus-host responses after intestinal transplantation. Sequencing used immunoSEQ multiplex PCR; TCRdb keeps in-frame clones, though not all of them. The data show 25,000 to 35,000 clones, around 85% seen once. These receptors' targets are unknown. The material sequenced was unstimulated CD8+ T cells sorted from spleen or lymph node cells, taken before intestinal transplant. These receptor sequences come from a human donor who received an intestinal transplant.

This clone has more than one count but fewer than ten. The V gene is TRBV2, the J gene TRBJ2-7, with a tentative D call TRBD1 (6 bases). The germline V gene has CDR1 SNHLY and CDR2 FYNNEI. V was clipped by 9 bases and J by 3 bases, with 9 bases between them. The CDR3 runs to 11 residues. In DNA, the CDR3 is TGTGCCAGTACGGACAGCTACGAGCAGTACTTC. Translating gives CASTDSYEQYF.

In this sample, this clone turned up a few times. This sequence joins TRBV7-6 and TRBJ2-7, with 7 bases fitting TRBD2. The CDR3 is 13 residues long. Germline CDR1 reads SGHVS; CDR2 reads FNYEAQ. Trimming at V came to 5 bases and at J to 3 bases, leaving 4 bases not matched to a gene. This CDR3 is CASSEREGYEQYF. The CDR3 bases are TGTGCCAGCAGCGAAAGGGAGGGCTACGAGCAGTACTTC.

By share, this clone ranks as medium-sized. The V gene is TRBV6-6, the J gene TRBJ1-6, with D hard to call. Germline CDR1 and CDR2: MNHNY and SVGAGI (reference sequence). CDR3 length: 12 residues. V lost 5 bases to trimming and J lost 14 bases, with 13 bases between them. CDR3 protein: CASSASLDSLHF. The CDR3 nucleotides read TGTGCCAGCAGTGCAAGTCTAGACTCCCTCCACTTT.

This rearrangement joins TRBV18 to TRBJ2-7; 8 bases line up with TRBD2. This CDR3 region has 15 residues. Germline V gene sequence: CDR1 KGHSH, CDR2 LQKENI. The J segment lost 5 bases and the V segment lost 5 bases, leaving 11 bases of the junction unmatched. The DNA of the CDR3 is TGTGCCAGCTCATCAACGGGACTAGAGACCGACGAGCAGTACTTC. This codes for CASSSTGLETDEQYF. Full variable domain (outside the CDR3, taken from reference TRBV18 and TRBJ2-7): NAGVMQNPRHLVRRRGQEARLRCSPMKGHSHVYWYRQLPEEGLKFMVYLQKENIIDESGMPKERFSAEFPKEGPSILRIQQVVRGDSAAYFCASSSTGLETDEQYFGPGTRLTVT.

The chain employs TRBV4-1 and TRBJ2-5, with 9 positions matching TRBD2. The CDR3 sequence is 15 residues long. Germline assignment: CDR1 MGHRA and CDR2 YSYEKL. V dropped 3 bases and J dropped 5; count of bases not matched to a gene: 7. The CDR3 DNA reads as TGCGCCAGCAGCCATTTAGCGGGGGCCGGGGAGACCCAGTACTTC. Protein sequence: CASSHLAGAGETQYF.